Listed below are T cell receptor beta chains from one sample, sequenced in a study of a mutant IDH1 vaccine in newly diagnosed glioma. Sequenced by immunoSEQ multiplex PCR; TCRdb stores in-frame clones only, minus some. The profile shows about 53,000 clones, about 81% of them singletons. For these TCRs, the target antigens are not known. The sample was PBMCs, taken from a glioma patient whose treatment included an IDH1 peptide vaccine. The receptors originated from a woman between 40 and 50 years old with glioma. Some clones in this sample may be carry-over from other donors' samples. CDR3s include the opening cysteine and the closing phenylalanine or tryptophan. The D gene is left open where the match is weak. Size tells how often a clone was seen (once, few, many) or the class of an expanded clone, and some rows leave it out.

>.|TRBJ2-3|TRBV9|.
TGTGCCAGCAGCCGAGCGCCGACTAGCACAGATACGCAGTATTTT
CASSRAPTSTDTQYF
>.|TRBJ1-4|TRBV4-1|TRBD1
TGCGCCAGCAGCTACCACCCGGGACAGGGGGATGAAAAACTGTTTTTT
CASSYHPGQGDEKLFF
>.|TRBJ2-7|TRBV5-1|.
TGCGCCAGCAGCCCCTCGCCAGGGTCCTACGAGCAGTACTTC
CASSPSPGSYEQYF
>.|TRBJ2-7|TRBV7-2|.
TGTGCCAGCAGCTTAGCCCCACCTTACGAGCAGTACTTC
CASSLAPPYEQYF
>.|TRBJ1-4|TRBV29-1|TRBD1
TGCAGCGTTTCGACCCCGGGACAGGGCCGGAATAAACTGTTTTTT
CSVSTPGQGRNKLFF
>.|TRBJ2-7|TRBV27|.
TGTGCCAGCAGTCCCGGGGGCAGGGCCCTATACGAGCAGTACTTC
CASSPGGRALYEQYF
>.|TRBJ1-2|TRBV4-3|.
TGCGCCAGCAGCCAAGATGTGACCTATGGCTACACCTTC
CASSQDVTYGYTF
>.|TRBJ1-2|TRBV5-8|.
TGTGCCAGCAGCTTCTTAAAGGAAGGATCGTATGGCTACACCTTC
CASSFLKEGSYGYTF
>few|TRBJ1-1|TRBV5-1|TRBD1
TGCGCCAGCAGCTTAGGGGGCGGCACTGAAGCTTTCTTT
CASSLGGGTEAFF
>.|TRBJ2-1|TRBV30|TRBD2
TGTGCCTGGAGTTACCCCGGGGGGGCCACCTACAATGAGCAGTTCTTC
CAWSYPGGATYNEQFF
>.|TRBJ2-5|TRBV27|TRBD1
TGTGCCAGCAGTTTGAGAGGGGGCGGAGAGACCCAGTACTTC
CASSLRGGGETQYF
>few|TRBJ1-1|TRBV10-2|TRBD1
TGCGCCAGCAGGGGACAGTACACTGAAGCTTTCTTT
CASRGQYTEAFF
>.|TRBJ2-7|TRBV11-2|.
TGTGCCAGCAGTGGGTCAGGCGAGCAGTACTTC
CASSGSGEQYF
>.|TRBJ1-2|TRBV9|.
TGTGCCAGCAGCCTACTACCGGACCCTAACTATGGCTACACCTTC
CASSLLPDPNYGYTF
>.|TRBJ2-7|TRBV13|.
TGTGCCAGCAGCTTCCCTGGGGACGAGCAGTACTTC
CASSFPGDEQYF
>.|TRBJ2-1|TRBV6-5|TRBD2
TGTGCCAGCAGTCGTACTAGCGGGGGGGTAAATGAGCAGTTCTTC
CASSRTSGGVNEQFF
>.|TRBJ1-3|TRBV7-8|.
TGTGCCAGCAGCTTAGAGGTCCGGGGGAGCTCTGGAAACACCATATATTTT
CASSLEVRGSSGNTIYF
>.|TRBJ1-3|TRBV10-1|.
TGCGCCAGATCATTCAGGGATTACTCTGGAAACACCATATATTTT
CARSFRDYSGNTIYF
>.|TRBJ2-5|TRBV7-9|.
TGTGCCAGCAGCGTATCAGAAGAGACCCAGTACTTC
CASSVSEETQYF
>.|TRBJ1-2|TRBV5-6|.
TGTGCCAGCAGCTTGGACTCGGTGGGGTATGGCTACACCTTC
CASSLDSVGYGYTF
>few|TRBJ2-7|TRBV30|TRBD1
TGTGCCTGGCACCGGGACAGGCCCTACGAGCAGTACTTC
CAWHRDRPYEQYF
>.|TRBJ2-7|TRBV27|.
TGTGCCAGCAGTTTATACCGGGGCGGGGTTGACTCCTACGAGCAGTACTTC
CASSLYRGGVDSYEQYF
>.|TRBJ2-5|TRBV19|.
TGTGCCAGTAGTACGTGGTCCCAAGAGACCCAGTACTTC
CASSTWSQETQYF
>.|TRBJ1-1|TRBV19|.
TGTGCCAGTAGTATAGCGCCAGTAGGGACTGAAGCTTTCTTT
CASSIAPVGTEAFF
>.|TRBJ1-6|TRBV5-5|.
TGTGCCAGCAGCCGCGGACAGTTAGATTCACCCCTCCACTTT
CASSRGQLDSPLHF
>.|TRBJ1-1|TRBV6-5|.
TGTGCCAGCAGTAAATCCGGGACATTGAGCACTGAAGCTTTCTTT
CASSKSGTLSTEAFF
>.|TRBJ1-2|TRBV7-9|.
TGTGCCAGCGCGGAGGCAGGGGATTTAGATCGGTATGGCTACACCTTC
CASAEAGDLDRYGYTF
>.|TRBJ1-1|TRBV19|.
TGTGCCAGTCGGTGGGGAATGAACACTGAAGCTTTCTTT
CASRWGMNTEAFF
>.|TRBJ2-1|TRBV6-1|TRBD2
TGTGCCAGCAGTTTAAGCGGGGGGGCCTACAATGAGCAGTTCTTC
CASSLSGGAYNEQFF
>.|TRBJ2-5|TRBV4-3|.
TGCGCCAGCAGCCAAAACAGGGGAGGCGGAAAGACCCAGTACTTC
CASSQNRGGGKTQYF
>.|TRBJ2-3|TRBV18|TRBD2
TGTGCCAGCTCACCAAGTATGGGAGGGCTAGATACGCAGTATTTT
CASSPSMGGLDTQYF
>.|TRBJ1-1|TRBV19|.
TGTGCCAGTAGTATAGATCTATCGGGTTACGCTTTCTTT
CASSIDLSGYAFF
>.|TRBJ2-7|TRBV11-3|.
TGTGCCAGCAGCTTTAGGGAGACCTACGAGCAGTACTTC
CASSFRETYEQYF
>.|TRBJ2-7|TRBV25-1|.
TGTGCCAGCAGTGAAATCGGGGCCAACAGGGAACTGTACTTC
CASSEIGANRELYF
>.|TRBJ1-2|TRBV5-1|.
TGCGCCAGCAGCTTGGTGGCTGGGAACTATGGCTACACCTTC
CASSLVAGNYGYTF
>.|TRBJ1-2|TRBV5-1|TRBD1
TGCGCCAGCAGCGGCAGGGCAACAGGGGATTATGGCTACACCTTC
CASSGRATGDYGYTF
>.|TRBJ2-2|TRBV19|.
TGTGCCAGTAAAAGAGGCCGCGATGACACCGGGGAGCTGTTTTTT
CASKRGRDDTGELFF
>.|TRBJ2-5|TRBV5-6|TRBD2
TGTGCCAGCAGCGTTACTAGCGGGGGACAGGAGACCCAGTACTTC
CASSVTSGGQETQYF
>.|TRBJ2-2|TRBV18|.
TGTGCCAGCTCACCAGGTATGGGGCCGGCCACCGGGGAGCTGTTTTTT
CASSPGMGPATGELFF
>few|TRBJ1-2|TRBV18|.
TGTGCCAGCTCACCAACGAGGGGGTACTATGGCTACACCTTC
CASSPTRGYYGYTF
>once|TRBJ2-1|TRBV2|.
TGTGCCAGCAGTGAAGGGAGCGGCAGAGTGGGCATTGAGCAGTTCTTC
CASSEGSGRVGIEQFF
>.|TRBJ1-6|TRBV30|TRBD1
TGTGCCTGTTACCGCCCGGGACAGGGGAATTCACCCCTCCACTTT
CACYRPGQGNSPLHF
>.|TRBJ1-2|TRBV4-3|.
TGCGCCAGCAGCCAAGAAAGACACAATAACTATGGCTACACCTTC
CASSQERHNNYGYTF
>once|TRBJ1-6|TRBV19|TRBD1
TGTGCCAGTAGTATTGACAGGGTCAATTCACCCCTCCACTTT
CASSIDRVNSPLHF
>few|TRBJ1-1|TRBV18|.
TGTGCCACGGAACAGGACCTGAACACTGAAGCTTTCTTT
CATEQDLNTEAFF
>.|TRBJ2-7|TRBV5-1|.
TGCGCCAGCAGCCGAAACAGGCCCGCTGCCTCCGAGCAGTACTTC
CASSRNRPAASEQYF
>.|TRBJ1-4|TRBV4-2|TRBD1
TGTGCCAGCAGCCAAGATATCAGGGACAGGGGACCTTCAACTAATGAAAAACTGTTTTTT
CASSQDIRDRGPSTNEKLFF
>.|TRBJ1-1|TRBV2|TRBD1
TGTGCCAGCAGTGAAACGACAGGGGGAAGCACTGAAGCTTTCTTT
CASSETTGGSTEAFF
>.|TRBJ2-5|TRBV2|TRBD2
TGTGCCAGCATAGCGGGCAGGCAAGAGACCCAGTACTTC
CASIAGRQETQYF
>.|TRBJ1-4|TRBV7-9|.
TGTGCCAGCAGGCGGGGAGAACATGAAAAACTGTTTTTT
CASRRGEHEKLFF
>few|TRBJ1-1|TRBV30|.
TGTGCCTGGAGTCGAGAGAGTGAAGCTTTCTTT
CAWSRESEAFF
>.|TRBJ2-3|TRBV27|.
TGTGCCAGCAGTTTATCGGGGACTCCGAAGACAGATACGCAGTATTTT
CASSLSGTPKTDTQYF